One and the same sample provided the 15 T cell receptor beta chains below, sequenced in a study of cytomegalovirus exposure and HLA in healthy donors. This PCR relied on a set of 60 Vbeta primers and 13 Jbeta primers. Libraries were prepared by immunoSEQ multiplex PCR; TCRdb keeps only in-frame clonotypes and omits some of them. The table includes 130,000 to 150,000 clones, roughly 79% detected once. Specimen: PBMCs. These receptor sequences come from a woman aged 40 to 50 in good health and CMV-seropositive.

The chain couples TRBV4-1 to TRBJ2-3; 13 bases are shared with TRBD2. The J segment lost 8 bases and the V segment lost 2 bases, leaving 7 bases of the junction unmatched. The CDR3 totals 16 residues. Looked up from germline, CDR1 is MGHRA and CDR2 is YSYEKL. CDR3 sequence reads: CASSQSPGLAGPTQYF. The CDR3 coding sequence is TGCGCCAGCAGCCAATCGCCGGGACTAGCGGGGCCTACGCAGTATTTT.

V and J are TRBV5-4 and TRBJ1-1; 9 bases line up with TRBD1. The V gene's germline CDR1 is SGHNT and CDR2 YYREEE (reference sequence). The CDR3 loop spans 17 amino acids. V shed 4 bases and J 0 bases; nucleotides not matched to a gene: 10. In DNA form, the CDR3 reads TGTGCCAGCAGCACCGACAGGGGGGTAATCATGAACACTGAAGCTTTCTTT. As protein: CASSTDRGVIMNTEAFF.

This chain uses TRBV19 with TRBJ2-5; TRBD2 agrees at 10 bases. Germline V gene sequence: CDR1 LNHDA, CDR2 SQIVND (reference sequence). Unmatched junction bases numbered 8, after V lost 10 bases and J lost 6 bases. The length of the CDR3 is 13 residues. The DNA of the CDR3 is TGTGCCACAGAGCGGGGGGGCCTGAAGACCCAGTACTTC. The encoded protein is CATERGGLKTQYF.

This clone appeared a single time. V gene TRBV12-5 combines with J gene TRBJ2-3; TRBD2 agrees at 9 bases. Germline CDR1 and CDR2: LGHNT and FRNRAP. V lost 0 bases and J lost 2; bases outside the gene matches: 6. The CDR3 extends over 17 amino acids. In nucleotides, the CDR3 is TGTGCTAGTGGTTTGGTACGCGGGGGGGGAGTCACAGATACGCAGTATTTT. Its translation: CASGLVRGGGVTDTQYF.

In regard to this clone: Other DNA sequences within the sample encode an identical CDR3. V and J are TRBV2 and TRBJ2-5, with D perhaps matching TRBD1 (6 bases). The V gene's germline CDR1 is SNHLY and CDR2 FYNNEI. Trimming took off 7 bases at V and 4 bases at J, with 10 bases between the two ends. The CDR3 consists of 12 residues. The CDR3 loop is CASTQGGETQYF. DNA of the CDR3: TGTGCCAGCACCCAAGGGGGAGAGACCCAGTACTTC.

The gene calls are TRBV7-7 and TRBJ2-3; 15 positions match TRBD2. Trimming cost V 4 bases and J 4 bases; bases outside gene matches: 3. Germline V gene lookup returns CDR1 SSHAT and CDR2 FNYEAQ (reference sequence). CDR3 length: 16 residues. The CDR3 sequence is CASSSGLAGGSDTQYF. As DNA, the CDR3 is TGTGCCAGCAGCTCGGGACTAGCGGGGGGCTCAGATACGCAGTATTTT.

This clone was seen a handful of times. V and J are TRBV27 and TRBJ1-2, with no clear D. This CDR3 contains 16 residues. Germline CDR1 and CDR2: MNHEY and SMNVEV (reference sequence). The ends were cut back, 6 bases at V and 0 bases at J, with 17 bases in the middle. Here the CDR3 DNA reads TGTGCCAGCAGCGGTACCTCTTCCCCCTCTAACTATGGCTACACCTTC. Amino acids: CASSGTSSPSNYGYTF.

The CDR3 DNA sequence: TGCGCCAGCAGACAGGGCAACACTGAAGCTTTCTTT. Its protein product is CASRQGNTEAFF. This chain links TRBV5-1 with TRBJ1-1; the D gene is possibly TRBD1 (6 bases). V lost 5 bases and J 2 bases, leaving 7 bases between the germline ends. Germline loops: CDR1 SGHRS, CDR2 YFSETQ. There are 12 residues in the CDR3.

The CDR3 is CASSQGGQYEQYF. Here the CDR3 DNA reads TGTGCCAGCAGCCAAGGTGGACAGTACGAGCAGTACTTC. The rearrangement uses TRBV4-2 and TRBJ2-7; weak D call: TRBD1 (6 bases). The germline V gene encodes CDR1 LGHNA and CDR2 YNFKEQ. The V gene lost 1 base and the J gene lost 4 bases, with 8 bases spanning the gap. The CDR3 length is 13 residues.

CDR3 in DNA: TGTGCCAGCAGTTCCCCAGGGGAAGCCTTCTCTGGGGCCAACGTCCTGACTTTC. As protein: CASSSPGEAFSGANVLTF. The rearrangement uses TRBV28 and TRBJ2-6; a weak D match, TRBD1 (6 bases). CDR1 MDHEN and CDR2 SYDVKM come from the germline V gene. The V gene lost 4 bases and the J gene lost 0 bases, with 16 bases spanning the gap. The CDR3 covers 18 residues.

The V gene is TRBV6-1, the J gene TRBJ1-4; 7 bases fit TRBD1. V was pared by 3 bases and J by 5 bases, with 3 bases of the junction left unmatched. In germline, CDR1 is MNHNS, CDR2 SASEGT. CDR3 length: 14 residues. The CDR3 loop is CASSETGPNEKLFF. In DNA form, the CDR3 reads TGTGCCAGCAGTGAGACAGGGCCGAATGAAAAACTGTTTTTT.

This sequence joins TRBV4-1 and TRBJ1-6; unclear D gene. The V gene's germline CDR1 is MGHRA and CDR2 YSYEKL. The ends were cut back, 1 base at V and 9 bases at J, with 13 bases in the middle. CDR3 length: 15 residues. CDR3 loop: CASSQGWAGISPLHF. The DNA of the CDR3 is TGCGCCAGCAGCCAAGGGTGGGCGGGAATTTCACCCCTCCACTTT.

The rearrangement joins TRBV7-9 to TRBJ1-4; D not resolved. In germline, CDR1 is SEHNR, CDR2 FQNEAQ (reference sequence). The length of the CDR3 is 11 residues. The CDR3 DNA follows: TGTTCCATGGAGGCTAATGAAAAACTGTTTTTT. This codes for CSMEANEKLFF.

V is TRBV9 and J is TRBJ1-6, with 7 bases lining up with TRBD1. CDR3 length: 15 amino acids. The trim removed 4 bases at V and 5 bases at J, leaving 6 bases unmatched. The germline V gene has CDR1 SGDLS and CDR2 YYNGEE. CDR3: CASSPYQGDNSPLHF. CDR3 sequence (DNA): TGTGCCAGCAGCCCATACCAGGGGGATAATTCACCCCTCCACTTT.

This rearrangement joins TRBV2 to TRBJ1-1; the D is unclear. Trimming took off 4 bases at V and 6 bases at J, with 9 bases between the two ends. The CDR3 contains 12 residues. The germline CDR1 and CDR2 sequences are SNHLY and FYNNEI. The CDR3 bases are TGTGCCAGCAGTGCCGGGAGTTCTGAAGCTTTCTTT. Residues: CASSAGSSEAFF.